This TCR beta chain was documented in a study of identical twins. The germline gives CDR1 SGHRS, CDR2 YFSETQ. Unmatched junction bases numbered 8, after V lost 4 bases and J lost 5 bases. The CDR3 runs to 14 residues. TCRdb itself ran the 5' RACE reads through MiXCR, one entry per CDR3 protein. The data hold about 260,000 distinct CDR3 sequences, with approximately 7% observed a single time. This clonotype was seen only a few times. The same specimen was also included in a second study, on yellow fever vaccine responses in identical twins.

The sequencing input was memory (CD45RO+) T cells sorted from blood. The sequence came from a woman aged 18 to 35 in good health. This chain connects TRBV5-1 to TRBJ1-2; 7 nucleotides agree with TRBD1. In DNA form, the CDR3 reads TGCGCCAGCAGCCTCTCGGTGGGACAGTATGGCTACACCTTC. It specifies CASSLSVGQYGYTF. The complete variable domain, with remaining parts taken from reference TRBV5-1 and TRBJ1-2, reads KAGVTQTPRYLIKTRGQQVTLSCSPISGHRSVSWYQQTPGQGLQFLFEYFSETQRNKGNFPGRFSGRQFSNSRSEMNVSTLELGDSALYLCASSLSVGQYGYTFGSGTRLTVV.